The 14 T cell receptor beta chains below all came from one sample that was sequenced in a study of STAT3 mutations in large granular lymphocyte leukemia. No antigen is known for these receptors. The data were produced by immunoSEQ multiplex PCR, yet TCRdb's version contains in-frame clones alone and is incomplete. Counted here are around 1,300 clones, about 52% occurring once; the ten biggest clones make up around 40%. Study-wide results and caveats: Every T-LGLL patient had at least one immunodominant TCRbeta clonotype.

The sample consisted of peripheral blood mononuclear cells. Receptor source: a man between 60 and 75 years old with T-cell large granular lymphocyte leukemia. Some clones in this sample may be carry-over from other donors' samples.

In this sample, this clone turned up a few times. The chain is built from TRBV30 and TRBJ1-3; D remains unclear. V was clipped by 0 bases and J by 2 bases, with 2 bases between them. This CDR3 is built from 12 residues. Germline V gene lookup returns CDR1 GTSNPN and CDR2 SVGIG (reference sequence). The DNA of the CDR3 is TGTGCCTGGAGTGTCGCTGGAAACACCATATATTTT. It translates to CAWSVAGNTIYF.

This chain joins TRBV12-5 and TRBJ1-1; no clear D. The ends were cut back, 0 bases at V and 0 bases at J, with 14 bases in the middle. The length of the CDR3 is 17 residues. In germline, CDR1 is LGHNT, CDR2 FRNRAP. The CDR3 region has the DNA TGTGCTAGTGGTTTGGTACTAGGATCTGGAATGAACACTGAAGCTTTCTTT. Translation: CASGLVLGSGMNTEAFF.

The V call is TRBV5-6, the J call TRBJ2-1; 7 positions agree with TRBD2. There are 12 residues in the CDR3. Germline-derived CDR1 and CDR2 are SGHDT and YYEEEE. Trimming at V came to 4 bases and at J to 10 bases, leaving 5 bases not matched to a gene. This CDR3 is CASSLGTTEQFF. CDR3 DNA sequence: TGTGCCAGCAGCCTCGGGACTACCGAGCAGTTCTTC.

This chain joins TRBV5-1 and TRBJ1-5; D unresolved. This CDR3 has 14 residues. Between the trimmed V and J ends, which lost 0 bases and 7 bases, there was a span of 11 bases. Looked up from germline, CDR1 is SGHRS and CDR2 is YFSETQ. This CDR3 reads CASSLDLGGQPQHF. CDR3 bases: TGCGCCAGCAGCTTGGACTTAGGTGGGCAGCCCCAGCATTTT.

V gene TRBV5-1 combines with J gene TRBJ2-6; D may be TRBD1 (5 bases). Deletions cut 5 bases from V and 7 bases from J, with 10 bases between. Looked up from germline, CDR1 is SGHRS and CDR2 is YFSETQ. The length of the CDR3 is 13 residues. The CDR3 nucleotides read TGCGCCAGCAGAGGGGCAGAAGCCAACGTCCTGACTTTC. Protein: CASRGAEANVLTF.

The V call is TRBV30, the J call TRBJ1-2; no reliable D call. Germline-derived CDR1 and CDR2 are GTSNPN and SVGIG (reference sequence). Trimming removed 0 bases at V and 6 bases at J, with 5 bases between. This CDR3 has 11 residues. CDR3 protein: CAWSVLDGYTF. The CDR3 coding sequence is TGTGCCTGGAGTGTACTTGATGGCTACACCTTC. The whole variable domain, filled in from reference TRBV30 and TRBJ1-2, reads SQTIHQWPATLVQPVGSPLSLECTVEGTSNPNLYWYRQAAGRGLQLLFYSVGIGQISSEVPQNLSASRPQDRQFILSSKKLLLSDSGFYLCAWSVLDGYTFGSGTRLTVV.

The chain carries TRBV23-1 and TRBJ2-7, with 9 bases lining up with TRBD1. TRBV23-1 is placed among ORFs of uncertain function. The length of the CDR3 is 16 residues. V trimming: 0 bases; J trimming: 2 bases; junction bases outside the gene matches: 5. CDR3 loop: CASSQSTDRGPYEQYF. Written as DNA, the CDR3 is TGCGCCAGCAGTCAATCAACGGACAGGGGCCCCTACGAGCAGTACTTC.

The V and J genes are TRBV20-1 and TRBJ2-1; D is possibly TRBD1 or TRBD2 (5 bases each). The V end lost 3 bases, the J end lost 9 bases, and 9 bases lay between the germline ends. This CDR3 has 11 residues. The V gene's germline CDR1 is DFQATT and CDR2 SNEGSKA (reference sequence). The chain's CDR3 is CSARFGAEQFF. Here the CDR3 DNA reads TGCAGTGCTAGGTTCGGGGCTGAGCAGTTCTTC.

The chain employs TRBV7-9 and TRBJ2-7; D ambiguous. CDR1 is SEHNR, CDR2 FQNEAQ, per germline (reference sequence). This CDR3 has 13 residues. Trimming took off 5 bases at V and 2 bases at J, with 10 bases between the two ends. The chain's CDR3 is CASSPTGTYEQYF. The CDR3 region has the DNA TGTGCCAGCAGCCCCACTGGCACCTACGAGCAGTACTTC.

The genes are TRBV7-2 and TRBJ2-7; 8 nucleotides agree with TRBD2. CDR3 size: 14 residues. The V gene's germline CDR1 is SGHTA and CDR2 FQGNSA. With V trimmed by 6 bases and J by 4 bases, 8 bases remained unmatched. The CDR3 region is CASSRSGGRYEQYF. The CDR3 DNA sequence: TGTGCCAGCAGTCGGTCGGGGGGGAGATACGAGCAGTACTTC.

The rearrangement links TRBV5-4 to TRBJ1-2; 8 bases line up with TRBD1. This CDR3 region has 17 residues. From germline, CDR1 is SGHNT and CDR2 YYREEE (reference sequence). Trimming removed 2 bases from V and 0 bases from J; junction bases left unmatched: 9. Here the CDR3 reads CASSFGQGIASNYGYTF. The DNA for the CDR3 is TGTGCCAGCAGCTTCGGACAGGGCATCGCATCTAACTATGGCTACACCTTC.

The V and J genes are TRBV28 and TRBJ1-5, with 7 bases aligning to TRBD1. Germline V CDR1 and CDR2: MDHEN, SYDVKM. Trimming cost V 2 bases and J 0 bases; bases outside gene matches: 13. CDR3 length: 19 residues. The CDR3 coding sequence is TGTGCCAGCAGTTTAGGATGGGGGATTACAGGGGATAGCAATCAGCCCCAGCATTTT. Its protein product is CASSLGWGITGDSNQPQHF.

This sequence joins TRBV4-1 and TRBJ1-1, with D possibly being TRBD1 (5 bases). The CDR3 contains 13 residues. Germline CDR1 and CDR2: MGHRA and YSYEKL. Trimming cost V 7 bases and J 4 bases, with 13 bases left between them. CDR3 sequence: CASINPQGTEAFF. Here the CDR3 DNA reads TGCGCCAGCATCAACCCCCAGGGCACTGAAGCTTTCTTT.

This chain connects TRBV5-4 to TRBJ2-5; weak D call: TRBD2 (5 bases). V lost 4 bases and J 3 bases, leaving 10 bases between the germline ends. The CDR3 is 13 amino acids. Germline V lookup: CDR1 SGHNT, CDR2 YYREEE (reference sequence). CDR3 coding DNA: TGTGCCAGCAGCGGAACTAGTAAAGAGACCCAGTACTTC. It yields the protein CASSGTSKETQYF.